This T cell receptor beta chain was identified in a study of shared clonotypes between healthy human individuals. Germline V CDR1 and CDR2: SGHRS, YFSETQ. The CDR3 is 14 residues long. Between the trimmed V and J ends, which lost 0 bases and 3 bases, there was a span of 9 bases. Libraries were prepared by immunoSEQ multiplex PCR; TCRdb keeps only in-frame clonotypes and omits some of them. There are nearly 2 million clones in the sample; about 94% occur only once, and around 1% lies in the top ten. Naive CD8 isolation took CD45RO-negative cells positively selected for CCR7 and excluded terminally differentiated effector memory CD45RA+ cells.

This receptor was taken from a man between 18 and 35 years old in good health. Sequencing input: naive CD8+ T cells sorted from blood. This chain links TRBV5-1 with TRBJ1-1, with D possibly TRBD1 on 5 matching bases. Here the CDR3 DNA reads TGCGCCAGCAGCTTGGGAAGGGGCCACACTGAAGCTTTCTTT. Translating gives CASSLGRGHTEAFF.